The clone carrying this T cell receptor (beta chain) has just one count. The CDR3 has 14 residues. Germline assignment: CDR1 SEHNR and CDR2 FQNEAQ (reference sequence). V lost 2 bases, J lost 7 bases, and 14 bases lay in between. The data stem from a study of cytomegalovirus exposure and HLA in healthy donors. TCRdb's copy holds only in-frame clones and misses some; the assay was immunoSEQ multiplex PCR. Of tens of thousands of clones in the sample, approximately 91% were seen once. The TCR sequence derives from a man under 40 in good health and CMV-seronegative. V is TRBV7-9 and J is TRBJ1-2, with D maybe TRBD1 (6 bases). Sequenced: PBMCs. The CDR3 here is CASSLQGFRGGYTF. CDR3 DNA: TGTGCCAGCAGCTTACAGGGGTTTCGGGGTGGCTACACCTTC.